This T cell receptor (beta chain) comes out of a study of human T cells and chemical hapten exposure (dated by TCRdb to 2020 to 2022). Context from the whole study: The libraries were sequenced as a pool, and the TCR yield per sample differed mostly because of small variations in library volumes within the pool. This study followed changes in the peripheral blood TCR repertoire in vivo during primary and secondary sensitization of alopecia patients to the hapten diphenylcyclopropenone (DPC). From each blood RNA sample, both TCR alpha and TCR beta chains were sequenced.

Libraries came from RACE. Sequencing was performed on a NextSeq 500. During library preparation, unique molecular identifiers were attached to individual cDNA molecules so that TCRs could be counted quantitatively and reproducibly. Per the original workflow: Samples had a median of approximately 96,000 TCRs, with a range from about 23,224 to 750,000. The Decombinator software suite was used to annotate V, J and CDR3 in the TCR reads. Every sample was subsampled to the same number of TCRs (28,000) for the PS versus PT1 abundance plots. Expanded TCRs were defined as absent before sensitization and observed at least eight times at the 2-week time point. TCRdb took the public reads, trimmed them with fastp at Q25, ran MiXCR for clone calling and kept in-frame beta chains. One record per CDR3 amino acid sequence lists the most common genes and DNA. These V and J calls are TCRdb output, not the study's own analysis. For this sample there are over 100,000 distinct CDR3 sequences; roughly 9% appear just once. The ten largest account for 1.5% to 2% of the sample.

Here is what the overall study found, with its caveats: DPC sensitization did not change how many TCRs were above 1 in 1000 frequency, and no evidence was found of alterations in global repertoire structure. Repeated subsampling changed both the strength of the expansion versus patch-test correlation and the threshold at which that correlation became significant.

The germline V gene (reference sequence) specifies MNHNY as CDR1 and SVGAGI as CDR2. CDR3 length: 14 amino acids, cysteine to phenylalanine. Only the CDR3 part of the read is kept: 42 bases, read in frame from the first base. V is shortened by 5 bases, J by 0 bases, and the region joining them spans 9 bases. The sample holds many counts of this clonotype. There is no known antigen for this receptor. Base qualities were left out, and no much larger clone turns up one base away. The time point label of this sample denotes: healthy volunteer bleed at 2 weeks. Unfractionated whole blood was collected in Tempus Blood RNA tubes, and total RNA was extracted from that blood. As TCR sequencing controls, roughly five healthy volunteers were used, with blood taken at day 0, 2 weeks and 6 weeks.

Sequencing was done on a sample of whole blood. The clonotype originates from a male donor in good health. Some clones in this sample may be carry-over from other donors' samples. The sequence is built from TRBV6-6 and TRBJ2-3; possibly the D gene is TRBD2, per 5 matching bases. The nucleotide sequence is TGTGCCAGCAGTACGACTACTAGCACAGATACGCAGTATTTT. It translates to CASSTTTSTDTQYF.